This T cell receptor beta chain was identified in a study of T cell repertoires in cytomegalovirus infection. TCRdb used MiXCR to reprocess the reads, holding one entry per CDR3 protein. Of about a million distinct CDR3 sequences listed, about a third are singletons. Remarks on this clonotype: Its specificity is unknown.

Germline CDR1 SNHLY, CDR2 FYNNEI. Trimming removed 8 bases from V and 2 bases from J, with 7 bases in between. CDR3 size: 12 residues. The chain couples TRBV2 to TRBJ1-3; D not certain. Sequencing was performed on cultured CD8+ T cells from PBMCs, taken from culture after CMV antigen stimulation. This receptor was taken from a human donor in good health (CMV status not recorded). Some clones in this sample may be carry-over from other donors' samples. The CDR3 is CASGFPGNTIYF. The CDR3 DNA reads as TGTGCCAGCGGGTTTCCTGGAAACACCATATATTTT. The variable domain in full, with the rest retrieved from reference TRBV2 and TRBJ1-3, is EPEVTQTPSHQVTQMGQEVILRCVPISNHLYFYWYRQILGQKVEFLVSFYNNEISEKSEIFDDQFSVERPDGSNFTLKIRSTKLEDSAMYFCASGFPGNTIYFGEGSWLTVV.